A single sample is the source of the 4 T cell receptor beta chains below, sequenced in a study of prognosis after radiotherapy for stage I lung cancer. Multiplex PCR in two rounds served to amplify TCR beta CDR3 from genomic DNA. Individual primers that were specific to each TRBV and TRBJ gene served in first-round PCR. TCRdb processed the multiplex PCR reads anew with MiXCR; each CDR3 protein has one entry. The data contain approximately 20,000 distinct CDR3 sequences, roughly 28% of them seen just once; the ten biggest clones take up less than 25%. The sequencing used PBMCs, collected before or after stereotactic body radiation therapy (not recorded which). These receptors were taken from a donor of 50 years or more with non-small cell lung cancer.

This sequence joins TRBV6-2 or TRBV6-3 and TRBJ2-1, with 7 nucleotides matching TRBD2. Losses at the gene ends were 5 bases for V and 4 bases for J; bases not matched to a gene: 17. The CDR3 sequence is 18 residues long. Per germline, CDR1 MNHEY and CDR2 SVGEGT. CDR3 amino acids: CASSELRPSGKPYNEQFF. The CDR3 DNA is TGTGCCAGCAGTGAACTCCGGCCTAGCGGAAAACCATACAATGAGCAGTTCTTC.

This clonotype was found many times. The CDR3 sequence: CASSVAGGNTIYF. DNA for the CDR3: TGTGCCAGCAGTGTGGCAGGGGGAAACACCATATATTTT. The chain carries TRBV6-2 or TRBV6-3 and TRBJ1-3; D may be TRBD1 (5 bases). There are 13 residues in the CDR3. Trimming stripped 5 bases from V and 4 bases from J, with 9 bases between. The germline CDR1 and CDR2 sequences are MNHEY and SVGEGT.

This clonotype showed up many times. This sequence joins TRBV15 and TRBJ1-3, with D maybe TRBD1 (5 bases). This CDR3 is 14 amino acids long. Trimming left V 3 bases short and J 4 bases short, with 10 bases between. Germline CDR1 LNHNV, CDR2 YYDKDF (reference sequence). CDR3 nucleotide sequence: TGTGCCACCAGCAGTCGGGGGAGCGGAAACACCATATATTTT. This gives the protein CATSSRGSGNTIYF.

The sample holds many counts of this clonotype. The chain recombines TRBV2 with TRBJ2-5; tentatively, D is TRBD2 (5 bases). Germline V lookup: CDR1 SNHLY, CDR2 FYNNEI. CDR3 length equals 15 residues. The V end was cut by 3 bases, the J end by 0 bases, with 11 bases between. CDR3 loop: CASSDRRGNQETQYF. For the CDR3, the DNA is TGTGCCAGCAGTGATCGCCGGGGAAACCAAGAGACCCAGTACTTC.